The 18 T cell receptor beta chains in this list originate from one sample, sequenced in a study of graft-versus-host responses after intestinal transplantation. These receptors' antigens are unknown. The protocol was immunoSEQ multiplex PCR, while the TCRdb copy is restricted to in-frame clones and leaves out a portion. Here the sample spans roughly 120,000 clones, approximately 95% being singletons. Sequenced here: unstimulated CD8+ T cells sorted from spleen or lymph node cells, sampled before intestinal transplant. The receptor set was obtained from a human donor who received an intestinal transplant.

This rearrangement joins TRBV5-6 to TRBJ1-1; D possibly corresponds to TRBD1 (5 bases). Trimming cost V 1 base and J 0 bases, with 10 bases left between them. The V gene's germline CDR1 is SGHDT and CDR2 YYEEEE. The CDR3 is 15 amino acids. The CDR3 loop is CASSLLVGVNTEAFF. The CDR3 DNA reads as TGTGCCAGCAGCTTGCTAGTAGGGGTGAACACTGAAGCTTTCTTT.

Written as DNA, the CDR3 is TGTGCCAGCAACCTGCCTAGCGGCCCACCCAGTGAGCAGTTCTTC. Translating it yields CASNLPSGPPSEQFF. V is TRBV2 and J is TRBJ2-1; 7 bases map to TRBD2. This CDR3 is built from 15 residues. V gave up 7 bases and J gave up 9 bases; unmatched junction bases: 15. The V gene's germline CDR1 is SNHLY and CDR2 FYNNEI.

This clone has only one observation. This chain joins TRBV27 and TRBJ2-7; TRBD2 might be the D (6 bases). This CDR3 is built from 14 residues. The germline V gene encodes CDR1 MNHEY and CDR2 SMNVEV (reference sequence). Trimming left V 6 bases short and J 6 bases short, with 18 bases between. The CDR3, as DNA: TGTGCCAGCAGCCCCGGGACTGGACTCTCCGAGCAGTACTTC. Protein sequence: CASSPGTGLSEQYF.

This sequence joins TRBV6-5 and TRBJ1-3; 7 bases map to TRBD1. CDR1 and CDR2 (germline): MNHEY, SVGAGI. The CDR3 runs to 15 residues. V gave up 6 bases and J gave up 0 bases; unmatched junction bases: 5. The CDR3 DNA follows: TGTGCCAGCAGGTTGGGACAGAGCTCTGGAAACACCATATATTTT. Residues: CASRLGQSSGNTIYF.

The chain joins TRBV9 to TRBJ1-2; maybe TRBD1 (5 bases). This CDR3 spans 14 amino acids. The germline V and J ends were trimmed by 0 bases and 6 bases, with 12 bases remaining between them. Germline values: CDR1 SGDLS, CDR2 YYNGEE. CDR3 amino acids: CASSVESGPDGYTF. As DNA, the CDR3 is TGTGCCAGCAGCGTAGAGTCAGGGCCTGATGGCTACACCTTC.

The chain combines TRBV5-3 with TRBJ2-1; D is unclear. TRBV5-3 is designated an ORF whose function remains uncertain. The CDR3 has 14 amino acids. The ends were cut back, 10 bases at V and 0 bases at J, with 14 bases in the middle. Written as DNA, the CDR3 is TGTGCCTTAATTAAACCCCTCTCCTACAATGAGCAGTTCTTC. Its protein product is CALIKPLSYNEQFF.

V usage is TRBV11-2 and J usage is TRBJ2-1; D may be TRBD1 (5 bases). With 2 bases removed from V and 0 bases from J, the gap between germline ends came to 14 bases. CDR3 length: 17 amino acids. The germline V gene has CDR1 SGHAT and CDR2 FQNNGV. CDR3 in DNA: TGTGCCAGCAGCTTACTCGACAGTCTCAGCTCCTACAATGAGCAGTTCTTC. Protein product: CASSLLDSLSSYNEQFF. Complete variable domain (other parts from reference TRBV11-2 and TRBJ2-1): EAGVAQSPRYKIIEKRQSVAFWCNPISGHATLYWYQQILGQGPKLLIQFQNNGVVDDSQLPKDRFSAERLKGVDSTLKIQPAKLEDSAVYLCASSLLDSLSSYNEQFFGPGTRLTVL.

This chain links TRBV5-4 with TRBJ1-1; D is unclear. V was cut by 2 bases and J by 5 bases, with 7 bases left in between. The CDR3 contains 12 residues. Germline lookup yields CDR1 SGHNT and CDR2 YYREEE (reference sequence). The CDR3 spells CASSFTGTEAFF. CDR3 nucleotides: TGTGCCAGCAGCTTCACTGGAACTGAAGCTTTCTTT.

The chain joins TRBV28 to TRBJ2-7, with D uncertain. The germline CDR1 and CDR2 sequences are MDHEN and SYDVKM. This CDR3 contains 14 residues. Trimming stripped 3 bases from V and 7 bases from J, with 16 bases between. CDR3 in amino acids: CASSFEATLGEQYF. DNA of the CDR3: TGTGCCAGCAGTTTTGAGGCAACTCTTGGGGAGCAGTACTTC.

This chain links TRBV30 with TRBJ2-3; 9 nucleotides match TRBD2. The CDR3 has 14 amino acids. The germline CDR1 and CDR2 sequences are GTSNPN and SVGIG (reference sequence). V lost 4 bases to trimming and J lost 2 bases; unmatched junction nucleotides: 4. The CDR3: CAWNGGRATDTQYF. CDR3 in DNA: TGTGCCTGGAACGGCGGGAGGGCCACAGATACGCAGTATTTT.

This chain uses TRBV28 with TRBJ2-7; TRBD2 matches at 14 bases. Per germline, CDR1 MDHEN and CDR2 SYDVKM. The CDR3 loop spans 15 amino acids. V shed 6 bases, J shed 4 bases, and the junction held 5 bases outside the gene matches. CDR3 amino acids: CASSRTSGRSYEQYF. DNA of the CDR3: TGTGCCAGCAGCCGGACTAGCGGGAGGTCGTACGAGCAGTACTTC.

This chain links TRBV9 with TRBJ2-5, with 11 bases aligning to TRBD2. Germline CDR1 reads SGDLS; CDR2 reads YYNGEE. Unmatched junction bases numbered 8, after V lost 2 bases and J lost 5 bases. CDR3 length: 16 residues. The CDR3 sequence: CASSVGGTSGRETQYF. CDR3 coding DNA: TGTGCCAGCAGCGTCGGGGGGACTAGCGGTAGGGAGACCCAGTACTTC.

This clone was recorded once. The rearrangement joins TRBV7-9 to TRBJ2-1; no firm D call. CDR3 length equals 11 residues. Trimming pared 7 bases from V and 4 bases from J, leaving 5 bases between. CDR1 and CDR2 from the germline V gene are SEHNR and FQNEAQ (reference sequence). This CDR3 is CASTLYNEQFF. Here the CDR3 DNA reads TGTGCCAGCACCCTTTACAATGAGCAGTTCTTC. Looking up the rest from reference TRBV7-9 and TRBJ2-1 gives the full variable domain: DTGVSQNPRHKITKRGQNVTFRCDPISEHNRLYWYRQTLGQGPEFLTYFQNEAQLEKSRLLSDRFSAERPKGSFSTLEIQRTEQGDSAMYLCASTLYNEQFFGPGTRLTVL.

The chain is built from TRBV19 and TRBJ2-1, with a weak D call TRBD2 (6 bases). Germline lookup yields CDR1 LNHDA and CDR2 SQIVND (reference sequence). Trimming left V 1 base short and J 7 bases short, with 8 bases between. The CDR3 runs 13 residues. Here the CDR3 reads CASSIVRGNEQFF. The CDR3 DNA is TGTGCCAGTAGTATAGTCCGGGGGAATGAGCAGTTCTTC.

CDR3 protein: CASSQEAAGRAYGYTF. The CDR3 region has the DNA TGCGCCAGCAGCCAAGAGGCAGCAGGGAGGGCATATGGCTACACCTTC. The chain is built from TRBV4-3 and TRBJ1-2; a possible D gene is TRBD1 (5 bases). Per the germline V gene, CDR1 is LGHNA and CDR2 is YSLEER. The CDR3 spans 16 residues. Trimming removed 0 bases from V and 5 bases from J, with 16 bases in between.

The sample holds a few counts of this clone. The gene calls are TRBV7-9 and TRBJ2-7; 9 nucleotides align to TRBD1. This CDR3 has 15 residues. Per the germline V gene, CDR1 is SEHNR and CDR2 is FQNEAQ (reference sequence). V dropped 4 bases and J dropped 5; count of bases not matched to a gene: 9. For the CDR3, the DNA is TGTGCCAGCAGCTCATCTTGGACAGGGGCCAACGAGCAGTACTTC. This encodes CASSSSWTGANEQYF.

V gene TRBV30 combines with J gene TRBJ2-1, with D unresolved. The V gene's germline CDR1 is GTSNPN and CDR2 SVGIG (reference sequence). The CDR3 runs to 18 residues. With 0 bases removed from V and 1 base from J, the gap between germline ends came to 19 bases. The CDR3 region has the DNA TGTGCCTGGAGTGTAAGGTGGGATCACGACATTTCCTACAATGAGCAGTTCTTC. It specifies CAWSVRWDHDISYNEQFF.

The chain carries TRBV7-2 and TRBJ2-7; 9 bases match TRBD2. Germline loops: CDR1 SGHTA, CDR2 FQGNSA. There are 16 residues in the CDR3. After removal of 2 bases from V and 2 bases from J, the junction contained 7 bases not matched to a gene. The chain's CDR3 is CASSLRTSGSTYEQYF. CDR3 nucleotide sequence: TGTGCCAGCAGCTTACGCACTAGCGGGTCCACCTACGAGCAGTACTTC. The variable domain in full, with the rest retrieved from reference TRBV7-2 and TRBJ2-7, is GAGVSQSPSNKVTEKGKDVELRCDPISGHTALYWYRQSLGQGLEFLIYFQGNSAPDKSGLPSDRFSAERTGGSVSTLTIQRTQQEDSAVYLCASSLRTSGSTYEQYFGPGTRLTVT.